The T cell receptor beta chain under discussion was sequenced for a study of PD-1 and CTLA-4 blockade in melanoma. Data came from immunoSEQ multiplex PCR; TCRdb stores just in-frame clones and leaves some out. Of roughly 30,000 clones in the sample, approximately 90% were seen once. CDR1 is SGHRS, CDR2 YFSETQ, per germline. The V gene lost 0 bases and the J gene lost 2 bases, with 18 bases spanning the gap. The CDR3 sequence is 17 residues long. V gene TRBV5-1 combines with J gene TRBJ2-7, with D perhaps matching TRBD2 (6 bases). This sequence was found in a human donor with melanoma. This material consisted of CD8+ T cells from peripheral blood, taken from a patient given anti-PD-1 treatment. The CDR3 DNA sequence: TGCGCCAGCAGCTTGGCCTCCACTACAAGGAGGGCCTACGAGCAGTACTTC. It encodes CASSLASTTRRAYEQYF. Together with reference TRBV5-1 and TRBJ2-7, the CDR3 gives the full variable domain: KAGVTQTPRYLIKTRGQQVTLSCSPISGHRSVSWYQQTPGQGLQFLFEYFSETQRNKGNFPGRFSGRQFSNSRSEMNVSTLELGDSALYLCASSLASTTRRAYEQYFGPGTRLTVT.